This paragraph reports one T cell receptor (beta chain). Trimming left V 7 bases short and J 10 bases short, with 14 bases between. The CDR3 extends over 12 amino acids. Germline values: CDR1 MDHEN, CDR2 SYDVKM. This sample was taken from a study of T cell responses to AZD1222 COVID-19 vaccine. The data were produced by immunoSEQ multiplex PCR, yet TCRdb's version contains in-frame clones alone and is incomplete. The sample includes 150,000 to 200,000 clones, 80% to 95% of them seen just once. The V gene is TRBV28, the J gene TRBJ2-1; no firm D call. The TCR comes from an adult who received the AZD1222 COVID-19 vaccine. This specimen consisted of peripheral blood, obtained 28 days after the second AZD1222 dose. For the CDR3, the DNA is TGTGCCAGCACTTCAGTGGATCGAGAGCAGTTCTTC. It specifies CASTSVDREQFF.